This T cell receptor (beta chain) was captured in a study of regulatory T cells in long-lasting Graves disease (dated by TCRdb to the early 2020s). Looking at the study overall: Newly diagnosed Graves' disease patients had taken antithyroid drugs for less than 3 months. A total of 35 or so samples were covered by TCR sequencing, comprising around 13 persistent and around 20 newly diagnosed Graves' disease patients. The study was registered as a clinical trial and conducted in China. This study used TCR sequencing and RNA sequencing of peripheral blood to compare persistent Graves' disease patients against newly diagnosed Graves' disease patients. What the research found in general, with its limitations: Compared with newly diagnosed patients, persistent Graves' disease patients had lower TCR Shannon entropy and fewer highly expanded clones, which suggests clonal expansion. Because the primary lesion, thyroid tissue, could not be accessed, the study looked at peripheral blood alone. The authors acknowledged the small sample size as a limitation that may reduce accuracy. Only the TCR beta chain was sequenced and analyzed. Preferential use of TRBV28, TRBJ1-2 and TRBJ2-5 was observed in persistent disease, whereas TRBV20-1 and TRBJ2-1 were favored in newly diagnosed disease. Persistent patients shared more public clonotypes among themselves (2,741) than newly diagnosed patients did (approximately 870).

This clonotype was seen repeatedly, ten times or more. There is no known antigen for this receptor. No base qualities exist here, and no much larger clone lies one base off it. Receptor amplification or capture employed multiplex PCR. Sequenced using an Illumina HiSeq 4000. TCR beta libraries were built with iRepertoire HTBI primers and Arm-PCR amplification of CDR3 regions. Before sequencing, the PCR products went through gel purification. In the original analysis: Gene usage analysis of CDR3 amino acid clonotypes used the 60 to 75 TRBV and about 14 TRBJ segments found across samples. COPE and FqMerger were used to merge the filtered high-quality paired reads into contigs. BLAST was used to align contigs to IMGT TRBV, TRBD and TRBJ reference genes, with CDR3 defined following IMGT. Clonotypes above 0.1% frequency were classified as highly expanded clones. Shannon entropy was used to measure repertoire diversity, and the Gini coefficient was used to measure V-J evenness. Public clonotypes were defined as clonotypes shared by more than one individual. TCRdb reran the public reads through fastp at Q25 and MiXCR, keeping productive beta chains. Every distinct CDR3 protein forms one entry, paired with its most common genes and DNA. The authors' filters were not applied to this entry. In this sample the table shows some 250,000 distinct CDR3 sequences, around a sixth of which occur a single time. Less than 15% of the sample is taken by the ten largest.

V was cut back by 5 bases and J by 0 bases, leaving a gap of 20 bases between them. Measured from the cysteine to the phenylalanine, the CDR3 is 17 residues long. This entry keeps only the CDR3 DNA: 51 bases, framed from base 1. In the paper's terms, the time point label means: newly diagnosed GD, antithyroid drugs for less than 3 months. RNA was extracted from PBMCs in TRIzol for both TCR sequencing and RNA sequencing. The diagnosis of Graves' disease followed American Thyroid Association guidelines. Recruitment of patients was carried out at an endocrinology department in Xi'an, China. Each patient gave roughly 10 milliliters of peripheral blood, collected in an EDTA anticoagulant tube. Ficoll Paque Plus density gradient separation was used to isolate PBMCs, and no additional T cell sorting was done. An Agilent 2100 Bioanalyzer and agarose gel were used to assess RNA quality, and a NanoDrop 2000 was used to measure RNA concentration.

The same data also contributed to another study, on T cells in Graves' hyperthyroidism and ophthalmopathy. The second investigation adds: Graves' hyperthyroidism was defined as stable when no progression to ophthalmopathy occurred over 18 months of follow-up. The hyperthyroidism patients were between 18 and 65 years old and newly diagnosed, with a disease duration of less than 2 months. Patients with uncontrolled infections, other autoimmune diseases, pregnancy or lactation were excluded. Clinical symptoms, serum thyroxine and TRAb, thyroid ultrasound, and orbital computed tomography formed the basis for the diagnoses. For the first round of RT-PCR on the TCR CDR3, the HTBI primer set was used together with the Qiagen OneStep RT-PCR kit. Most expanded thyroid clonotypes (frequency above 0.001) were also found in blood, which suggests that blood repertoires may mirror thyroid immune responses. A model built on a 13 V-J signature distinguished ophthalmopathy from stable hyperthyroidism, reaching approximately 89% sensitivity and approximately 83% specificity in cross-validation and 80%/75% in testing. In validation, the model predicted progression to ophthalmopathy a median of about 6.5 months before onset, with roughly 68% sensitivity and more than 72% specificity. TCR V-J signatures able to tell the groups apart were searched for in a discovery cohort of about a hundred patients, of whom more than 40 had Graves' ophthalmopathy and some 60 had stable Graves' hyperthyroidism. Whether ophthalmopathy could be predicted prospectively was tested in an independent validation cohort made up of fewer than 20 hyperthyroidism patients plus 17 patients who later progressed to ophthalmopathy. The 95 to 100 discovery patients were randomly divided into training and test sets at a 7:3 ratio. Thyroid tissue and blood T-cell repertoires from about six Graves' hyperthyroidism patients were also compared in the study. After sampling, hyperthyroidism patients received methimazole starting at 30 mg daily, and ophthalmopathy patients received high-dose intravenous methylprednisolone. Libraries were constructed in a second round of multiplex PCR, after which size selection and purification were performed. Paired-end sequencing of the libraries was performed with 100 bp reads on an Illumina HiSeq2000. SOAPnuke was used to process the raw data, throwing out any read that contained adapters or uncalled bases, had a mean Phred below 15, or lacked an exact constant-primer or identifier match. COPE v1.2.5 was used to merge the high-quality paired reads, and each unique nucleotide sequence was defined as a clonotype. Clonotypes were aligned to IMGT TRBV, TRBD and TRBJ reference segments using MiTCR v1.1. The analysis was restricted to V-J combinations with a frequency above 0.0001, which together covered about 99% of the repertoires. A TCS score was defined as the ratio of F50 (clonal expansion) to E x V (chaos), with BLOSUM62-based TCRdist applied between CDR3 peptides within each V-J. Welch's t-statistics and random forest reduced fewer than 600 V-J features to under 15, which were used in a naive Bayes classifier (R e1071). Sample size was not statistically predetermined, and blinding of investigators to group allocation was not performed. The paper reports TCR Vbeta CDR3 sequencing of 130 to 150 peripheral blood samples: under 45 ophthalmopathy, about 75 hyperthyroidism and 17 progressor patients.

The V gene is TRBV12-3 or TRBV12-4 and the J gene is TRBJ2-7, with a tentative D gene TRBD1 over 6 matching bases. This receptor was obtained from a woman aged 25 to 45 with Graves disease. Donor details come from another sample of the same person, matched by shared clones. Source: peripheral blood mononuclear cells (PBMCs), taken at new diagnosis, from a patient treated with antithyroid drugs. In nucleotide form, the sequence is TGTGCCAGCAGTCCTCGAACCGGGACACGGAACTCCTACGAGCAGTACTTC. Translated, it reads CASSPRTGTRNSYEQYF.